The clone carrying this T cell receptor beta chain was observed many times. Its antigen is currently unknown. TCRdb redid the calling of the 5' RACE reads with MiXCR, one entry per CDR3 protein. The repertoire holds 150,000 to 200,000 distinct CDR3 sequences, with approximately 9% as singletons. The CDR3 consists of 13 residues. V lost 3 bases and J 7 bases, leaving 12 bases between the germline ends. Germline CDR1 reads PRHDT; CDR2 reads FYEKMQ (reference sequence). The data originate from a study of CD8 T cells in ankylosing spondylitis. Study-wide results and limits: Seemingly characteristic of ankylosing spondylitis blood was a TCR beta motif consisting of fewer than 10 highly homologous variants. Some of the motif variants had earlier been found in reactive arthritis patients' fluid and blood.

The gene calls are TRBV13 and TRBJ1-1; the D is unclear. The TCR sequence derives from a female donor with ankylosing spondylitis or in good health (not recorded which). Material: blood, either unsorted or a sorted T cell fraction (not recorded which). DNA of the CDR3: TGTGCCAGCAGCTTCGGACCGAGAAGTGAAGCTTTCTTT. This encodes CASSFGPRSEAFF. Combining the CDR3 with reference TRBV13 and TRBJ1-1 gives the whole variable domain AAGVIQSPRHLIKEKRETATLKCYPIPRHDTVYWYQQGPGQDPQFLISFYEKMQSDKGSIPDRFSAQQFSDYHSELNMSSLELGDSALYFCASSFGPRSEAFFGQGTRLTVV.